This T cell receptor (beta chain) was identified during a study of PD-1 blockade in classical Hodgkin lymphoma. Worth noting for this clone: Its antigen is as yet unknown.

All trial patients relapsed after autologous stem cell transplantation. Researchers used magnetic negative selection to pull out pure CD4+ T cells from thawed PBMCs. The table came from immunoSEQ multiplex PCR; TCRdb's copy has only in-frame clones and leaves some out. The sample yields 25,000 to 35,000 clones, less than 90% seen once. Study findings and constraints: Unlike CD8+ TCR diversity, which did not rise significantly by C4D1, CD4+ TCR diversity did. Newly diagnosed patients had baseline TCR diversity that was reportedly lower than that of healthy donors.

Germline loops: CDR1 SNHLY, CDR2 FYNNEI. V was shortened by 5 bases and J by 1 base, with 11 bases between the two germline ends. The CDR3 runs 14 residues. The sequenced sample was CD4+ T cells from blood, obtained at baseline. The TCR sequence derives from a human donor with classical Hodgkin lymphoma. The V gene is TRBV2, the J gene TRBJ1-1, with D possibly TRBD1 on 6 matching bases. In DNA form, the CDR3 reads TGTGCCAGCAGTCTCGAGACAGGGAACACTGAAGCTTTCTTT. The encoded protein is CASSLETGNTEAFF.